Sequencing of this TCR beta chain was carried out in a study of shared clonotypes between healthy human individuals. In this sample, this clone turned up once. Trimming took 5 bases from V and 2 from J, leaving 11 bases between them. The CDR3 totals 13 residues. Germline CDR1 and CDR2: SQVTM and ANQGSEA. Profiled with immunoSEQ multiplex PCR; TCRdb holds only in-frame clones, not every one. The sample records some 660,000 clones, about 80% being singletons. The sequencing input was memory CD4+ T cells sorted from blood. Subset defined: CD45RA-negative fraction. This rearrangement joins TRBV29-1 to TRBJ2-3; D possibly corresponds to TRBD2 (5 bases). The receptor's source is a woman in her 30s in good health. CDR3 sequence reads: CSVIVGATDTQYF. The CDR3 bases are TGCAGCGTTATCGTGGGAGCCACAGATACGCAGTATTTT.